Shown below are 21 T cell receptor beta chains from a single sample sequenced in a study of patients and donors after allogeneic stem cell transplantation. MiXCR was run by TCRdb on the RT-PCR reads, yielding one entry per CDR3 protein. The sample has approximately 150,000 distinct CDR3 sequences; roughly 30% are singletons. Sequenced material: blood, either unsorted or a sorted T cell fraction (not recorded which). These receptors originate from a human donor who was either an allogeneic HSCT recipient or a stem cell or donor lymphocyte infusion donor (not recorded which). It is not recorded whose cells these are; they may come from a transplant donor.

In its sample, this clonotype was seen a few times. The V gene is TRBV6-2 or TRBV6-3, the J gene TRBJ2-7; TRBD2 might be the D (6 bases). In germline, CDR1 is MNHEY, CDR2 SVGEGT. Deletions cut 2 bases from V and 6 bases from J, with 14 bases between. The CDR3 spans 14 residues. CDR3 loop: CASSYGRRMGEQYF. The CDR3 DNA reads TGTGCCAGCAGTTACGGGAGGCGGATGGGCGAGCAGTACTTC.

In this sample, this clonotype turned up many times. This chain joins TRBV4-3 and TRBJ2-5, with 10 nucleotides matching TRBD1. Per germline, CDR1 LGHNA and CDR2 YSLEER. The CDR3 contains 18 residues. The junction had 7 bases not matched to a gene; V was cut back by 0 bases and J by 0 bases. CDR3 nucleotides: TGCGCCAGCAGCCAAGAAAGGGACAGGGGTTACTACCAAGAGACCCAGTACTTC. This translates into CASSQERDRGYYQETQYF.

The chain is built from TRBV29-1 and TRBJ2-2; 10 nucleotides align to TRBD2. The CDR3 covers 15 residues. The germline V gene has CDR1 SQVTM and CDR2 ANQGSEA. The ends lost 4 bases at V and 0 bases at J; junction bases unmatched: 2. The CDR3 DNA reads TGCAGCGTTGTGAGCGGGAGGGCGAACACCGGGGAGCTGTTTTTT. Its protein is CSVVSGRANTGELFF.

This clonotype was seen a few times. The chain joins TRBV14 to TRBJ1-6; tentative D call: TRBD1 (5 bases). CDR3 length equals 15 residues. V dropped 8 bases and J dropped 7 bases, with 18 bases sitting between them. Per the germline V gene, CDR1 is SGHDN and CDR2 is FVKESK. CDR3 in amino acids: CASSNNRKVNSPLHF. The CDR3, as DNA: TGTGCCAGCTCTAATAACAGGAAAGTCAATTCACCCCTCCACTTT. Looking up the rest from reference TRBV14 and TRBJ1-6 gives the full variable domain: EAGVTQFPSHSVIEKGQTVTLRCDPISGHDNLYWYRRVMGKEIKFLLHFVKESKQDESGMPNNRFLAERTGGTYSTLKVQPAELEDSGVYFCASSNNRKVNSPLHFGNGTRLTVT.

This clonotype was seen a handful of times. The J gene is TRBJ2-3, the V gene TRBV20-1; TRBD2 matches 10 bases. Germline assignment: CDR1 DFQATT and CDR2 SNEGSKA (reference sequence). The CDR3 has 15 amino acids. The V and J ends lost 4 bases and 3 bases, in that order; junction bases with no gene match: 7. The CDR3 nucleotides are TGCAGTGCTACTACTCTAGCGGGAGCGACAGATACGCAGTATTTT. Translation: CSATTLAGATDTQYF.

Concerning this clonotype itself: One end of the junction is discordant with germline, which a read error may explain. V and J are TRBV5-1 and TRBJ2-2; TRBD2 aligns across 10 bases. The CDR3 is 18 residues long. Germline loops: CDR1 SGHRS, CDR2 YFSETQ. CDR3 loop: CASSPPLAGAVNTAELFF. As DNA, the CDR3 is TGCGCCAGCAGCCCCCCCCTAGCGGGAGCGGTAAACACCGCGGAGCTGTTTTTT.

The table lists this clonotype with a count of one. The chain is built from TRBV25-1 and TRBJ1-6; 7 bases match TRBD1. J lost 9 bases, V lost 6 bases, and 5 bases had no gene match. The CDR3 is 13 residues long. Germline CDR1 and CDR2: MGHDK and SYGVNS. In DNA form, the CDR3 reads TGTGCCAGCAGCTACAGGGGTCCTTCACCCCTCCACTTT. As protein: CASSYRGPSPLHF.

This chain links TRBV7-9 with TRBJ1-4; weak D call: TRBD1 (6 bases). The CDR3 is 15 residues long. V was pared by 5 bases and J by 6 bases, with 16 bases between. The germline V gene has CDR1 SEHNR and CDR2 FQNEAQ (reference sequence). Written as DNA, the CDR3 is TGTGCCAGCAGCCAGGGGACCGCATCGCATGAAAAACTGTTTTTT. Amino acid sequence: CASSQGTASHEKLFF.

This clonotype was detected a few times. The chain has TRBV24-1 and TRBJ1-1; unclear D gene. The CDR3 loop spans 16 amino acids. CDR1 and CDR2 (germline): KGHDR, SFDVKD. The ends were cut back, 3 bases at V and 0 bases at J, with 13 bases in the middle. The CDR3 sequence: CATSDGSRVMNTEAFF. The DNA of the CDR3 is TGTGCCACCAGTGATGGTAGCCGGGTCATGAACACTGAAGCTTTCTTT.

The chain is built from TRBV20-1 and TRBJ2-7; 7 bases are shared with TRBD2. The CDR3 runs 15 residues. Per the germline V gene, CDR1 is DFQATT and CDR2 is SNEGSKA (reference sequence). The V segment lost 3 bases and the J segment 2 bases; nucleotides outside the gene matches: 10. The CDR3 protein is CSASFGAGRAYEQYF. The DNA for the CDR3 is TGCAGTGCTAGCTTCGGAGCAGGGAGGGCCTACGAGCAGTACTTC.

The rearrangement joins TRBV12-3 or TRBV12-4 to TRBJ2-1, with TRBD2 as a possible D gene (6 bases). Trimming removed 10 bases from V and 3 bases from J, with 10 bases in between. The CDR3 is 12 residues long. CDR3 DNA sequence: TGTGCCACCGGGAGCGGCTACAATGAGCAGTTCTTC. Translating it yields CATGSGYNEQFF.

J is TRBJ1-2 and V is TRBV7-8, with D unresolved. V was trimmed by 1 base and J by 2 bases, leaving 8 bases between them. Germline V gene data show CDR1 as SGHVS and CDR2 as FQNEAQ. CDR3 length: 14 residues. The CDR3 nucleotides are TGTGCCAGCAGCTTAGGGGCAGGCAACTATGGCTACACCTTC. Its protein product is CASSLGAGNYGYTF.

The chain combines TRBV18 with TRBJ1-5, with D unclear. The length of the CDR3 is 14 residues. V was cut by 4 bases and J by 2 bases, with 9 bases left in between. Germline V gene sequence: CDR1 KGHSH, CDR2 LQKENI. CDR3 in amino acids: CASSLAVGNQPQHF. As DNA, the CDR3 is TGTGCCAGCTCACTAGCAGTGGGCAATCAGCCCCAGCATTTT. Based on the CDR3 plus reference TRBV18 and TRBJ1-5, the full variable domain is NAGVMQNPRHLVRRRGQEARLRCSPMKGHSHVYWYRQLPEEGLKFMVYLQKENIIDESGMPKERFSAEFPKEGPSILRIQQVVRGDSAAYFCASSLAVGNQPQHFGDGTRLSIL.

The chain combines TRBV18 with TRBJ2-2; D not resolved. This CDR3 has 15 amino acids. Germline V gene sequence: CDR1 KGHSH, CDR2 LQKENI. Trimming took 4 bases from V and 1 from J, leaving 10 bases between them. CDR3 sequence (DNA): TGTGCCAGCTCACTCCACGGACGGAACACCGGGGAGCTGTTTTTT. Its translation is CASSLHGRNTGELFF.

The chain combines TRBV18 with TRBJ1-5; perhaps TRBD1 as D (6 bases). The ends were cut back, 3 bases at V and 3 bases at J, with 12 bases in the middle. The CDR3 extends over 15 amino acids. Germline V CDR1 and CDR2: KGHSH, LQKENI. The DNA for the CDR3 is TGTGCCAGCTCACCGAGTACAGGGATCAATCAGCCCCAGCATTTT. It translates to CASSPSTGINQPQHF.

This clonotype appeared a few times. The V call is TRBV10-3, the J call TRBJ2-7, with D possibly TRBD1 on 6 matching bases. CDR1 ENHRY and CDR2 SYGVKD come from the germline V gene. The germline V and J ends were trimmed by 6 bases and 5 bases, with 11 bases remaining between them. The CDR3 spans 12 residues. DNA of the CDR3: TGTGCCATCAGCGGGACAAGTCACGAGCAGTACTTC. Its translation: CAISGTSHEQYF.

The chain employs TRBV29-1 and TRBJ2-3; no clear D. Deletions cut 5 bases from V and 5 bases from J, with 17 bases between. Germline CDR1 and CDR2: SQVTM and ANQGSEA. The CDR3 loop spans 14 amino acids. CDR3 sequence: CSVKKLSYQDTQYF. CDR3 DNA sequence: TGCAGCGTTAAGAAGCTGTCTTACCAAGATACGCAGTATTTT.

The chain combines TRBV6-5 with TRBJ1-5; D possibly corresponds to TRBD1 (5 bases). Germline loops: CDR1 MNHEY, CDR2 SVGAGI. V gave up 5 bases and J gave up 3 bases, with 11 bases separating them. This CDR3 is 14 amino acids long. CDR3 sequence reads: CASSNDRINQPQHF. The DNA for the CDR3 is TGTGCCAGCAGTAATGACAGAATCAATCAGCCCCAGCATTTT.

In nucleotides, the CDR3 is TGTGCCAGCAGCGTAGCGGGGGGAGGAATGAACACTGAAGCTTTCTTT. It encodes CASSVAGGGMNTEAFF. The chain uses TRBV9 and TRBJ1-1, with TRBD1 as a possible D gene (5 bases). Germline loops: CDR1 SGDLS, CDR2 YYNGEE. V gave up 0 bases and J gave up 0 bases, with 12 bases separating them. The CDR3 sequence is 16 residues long.

The V gene is TRBV27, the J gene TRBJ2-6; TRBD1 is a possible D gene (6 bases). Germline V gene sequence: CDR1 MNHEY, CDR2 SMNVEV (reference sequence). The V gene lost 2 bases and the J gene lost 0 bases, with 8 bases spanning the gap. The length of the CDR3 is 16 residues. The CDR3 sequence is CASSLLGGSGANVLTF. The CDR3 coding sequence is TGTGCCAGCAGTTTACTAGGGGGCTCTGGGGCCAACGTCCTGACTTTC.

About this clonotype itself: Given a much more abundant clone one base away, this may be a read error. The V and J genes are TRBV7-3 and TRBJ1-1; D remains ambiguous. The CDR3 runs 13 residues. The germline V and J ends were trimmed by 5 bases and 2 bases, with 9 bases remaining between them. The V gene's germline CDR1 is SGHTA and CDR2 FQGTGA. CDR3 nucleotides: TGTGCCAGCAGCCGGAATGATAACACTGAAGCTTTCTTT. Translation gives CASSRNDNTEAFF.